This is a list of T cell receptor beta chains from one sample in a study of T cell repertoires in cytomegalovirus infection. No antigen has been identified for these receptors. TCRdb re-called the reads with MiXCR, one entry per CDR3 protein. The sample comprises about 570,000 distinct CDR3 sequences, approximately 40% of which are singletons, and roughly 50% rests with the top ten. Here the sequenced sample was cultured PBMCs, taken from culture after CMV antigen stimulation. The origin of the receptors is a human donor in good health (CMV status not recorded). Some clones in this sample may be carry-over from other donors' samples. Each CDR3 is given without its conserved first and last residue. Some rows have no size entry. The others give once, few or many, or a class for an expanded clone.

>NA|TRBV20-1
SARDSGRLRAPEAF
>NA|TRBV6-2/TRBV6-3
ASSFLEVVGAGGPGPYEQY
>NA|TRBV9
ASSRGGSGRGNEQF
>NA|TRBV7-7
ASSLWETDTQY
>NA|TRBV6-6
ASSYRWEYTGELF
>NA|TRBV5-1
ASSDQGMETQY
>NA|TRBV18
ASSSSGRARNEQF
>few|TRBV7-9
ASSFQNIGGGGYT
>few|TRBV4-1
ASSQERGRSAVNEKLF
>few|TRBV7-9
ASSSYRGSNYGYT
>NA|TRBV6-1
ASAVGPGANVLT
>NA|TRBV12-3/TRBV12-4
ASRQTGNTEAF
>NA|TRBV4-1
ASSQEERERQLF
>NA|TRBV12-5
ASGPRTASYEQY
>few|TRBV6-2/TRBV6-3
ASSYPRGQGIYNEQF
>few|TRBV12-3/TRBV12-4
ASSSIQGPYSNQPQH
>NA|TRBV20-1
SAPHRTQH